These 19 T cell receptor beta chains came from one sample sequenced in a study of cytomegalovirus exposure and HLA in healthy donors. Researchers ran the PCR with 60 Vbeta and 13 Jbeta primers. Using immunoSEQ multiplex PCR, the repertoire was profiled, and TCRdb retains in-frame clones only, with some absent. Here the sample table reports 100,000 to 150,000 clones. Sequenced material: PBMCs. The origin of the receptors is a young man in good health and CMV-seronegative.

The V call is TRBV5-4, the J call TRBJ2-7; 8 bases are a match to TRBD2. V shed 4 bases and J 3 bases; nucleotides not matched to a gene: 9. There are 15 residues in the CDR3. The V gene's germline CDR1 is SGHNT and CDR2 YYREEE (reference sequence). CDR3 sequence: CASSLGGSGNYEQYF. The CDR3 DNA sequence: TGTGCCAGCAGCCTTGGTGGTAGCGGGAACTACGAGCAGTACTTC.

The chain has TRBV10-3 and TRBJ2-2, with 9 bases identical to TRBD1. Trimming at V came to 6 bases and at J to 7 bases, leaving 3 bases not matched to a gene. The germline gives CDR1 ENHRY, CDR2 SYGVKD. The CDR3 contains 13 residues. The CDR3 DNA is TGTGCCATCAGGGGACAGGGAAGCGGGGAGCTGTTTTTT. Translating it yields CAIRGQGSGELFF.

V and J are TRBV29-1 and TRBJ2-2, with D possibly matching TRBD1 (6 bases). The ends were cut back, 7 bases at V and 1 base at J, with 16 bases in the middle. CDR3 length: 15 residues. CDR1 is SQVTM and CDR2 is ANQGSEA in the germline V gene. The chain's CDR3 is CSALRVDRNTGELFF. DNA of the CDR3: TGCAGCGCGCTCAGGGTGGACAGGAACACCGGGGAGCTGTTTTTT.

Points on this clone: Its ends do not fully match the called genes, so a read error is possible. The chain links TRBV7-7 to TRBJ2-5, with D maybe TRBD1 (6 bases). The CDR3 is 15 amino acids. Germline lookup yields CDR1 SSHAT and CDR2 FNYEAQ (reference sequence). The CDR3 region is CASTRWGRTPETQYF. The CDR3 DNA reads as TGTGCTAGCACCCGATGGGGGCGGACGCCAGAGACCCAGTACTTC.

This sequence joins TRBV11-3 and TRBJ1-3; no clear D gene. This CDR3 spans 15 amino acids. V was shortened by 3 bases and J by 1 base, with 10 bases between the two germline ends. CDR1 SGHNT and CDR2 YENEEA come from the germline V gene. CDR3 sequence reads: CASSLGGVSGNTIYF. The CDR3 nucleotides are TGTGCCAGCAGCTTGGGAGGAGTATCTGGAAACACCATATATTTT. Supplemented by reference TRBV11-3 and TRBJ1-3, the full variable domain reads EAGVVQSPRYKIIEKKQPVAFWCNPISGHNTLYWYLQNLGQGPELLIRYENEEAVDDSQLPKDRFSAERLKGVDSTLKIQPAELGDSAVYLCASSLGGVSGNTIYFGEGSWLTVV.

V usage is TRBV2 and J usage is TRBJ2-4, with 7 bases identical to TRBD1. CDR1 is SNHLY and CDR2 is FYNNEI in the germline V gene. The V segment lost 5 bases and the J segment 8 bases; nucleotides outside the gene matches: 12. The CDR3 is 15 amino acids. CDR3 in DNA: TGTGCCAGCAGTCTAGAACAGGGGTGGAGACACATTCAGTACTTC. Translation: CASSLEQGWRHIQYF.

The gene calls are TRBV4-3 and TRBJ2-1; 11 bases agree with TRBD2. The CDR3 totals 15 residues. The germline V gene encodes CDR1 LGHNA and CDR2 YSLEER. The V segment lost 5 bases and the J segment 2 bases; nucleotides outside the gene matches: 2. CDR3 loop: CASSSGLAAYNEQFF. As DNA, the CDR3 is TGCGCCAGCAGCTCGGGACTAGCGGCCTACAATGAGCAGTTCTTC.

The rearrangement links TRBV6-5 to TRBJ2-7, with D unclear. The V and J ends lost 6 bases and 6 bases respectively, with 9 bases between them. Germline CDR1 MNHEY, CDR2 SVGAGI. The CDR3 consists of 11 residues. The CDR3, as DNA: TGTGCCAGCAGAAGCGTAGGCGAGCAGTACTTC. It yields the protein CASRSVGEQYF.

The chain combines TRBV5-6 with TRBJ2-3, with 10 bases matching TRBD2. The germline CDR1 and CDR2 sequences are SGHDT and YYEEEE. Trimming cost V 4 bases and J 5 bases; bases outside gene matches: 4. The CDR3 is made up of 14 amino acids. Here the CDR3 reads CASSGTSEGDTQYF. CDR3 coding DNA: TGTGCCAGCAGCGGGACTAGCGAAGGAGATACGCAGTATTTT.

V gene TRBV7-3 combines with J gene TRBJ2-3; D unclear. Between the trimmed V and J ends, which lost 2 bases and 0 bases, there was a span of 9 bases. Germline CDR1 is SGHTA and CDR2 is FQGTGA. The CDR3 is made up of 15 amino acids. The CDR3 region is CASSLRSVSTDTQYF. In DNA, the CDR3 is TGTGCCAGCAGCTTACGGAGCGTGAGCACAGATACGCAGTATTTT.

Of note for this clone: Other DNA sequences in this sample translate to the same CDR3. V gene TRBV7-9 combines with J gene TRBJ2-3; 9 bases fit TRBD2. The J segment lost 0 bases and the V segment lost 2 bases, leaving 0 bases of the junction unmatched. CDR1 is SEHNR, CDR2 FQNEAQ, per germline (reference sequence). This CDR3 comprises 15 residues. CDR3 residues: CASSLTSGSTDTQYF. For the CDR3, the DNA is TGTGCCAGCAGCTTAACTAGCGGGAGCACAGATACGCAGTATTTT.

Written as DNA, the CDR3 is TGTGCCATCAGTGCGATGGAGGTTGGGAACACCGGGGAGCTGTTTTTT. Translation: CAISAMEVGNTGELFF. The chain couples TRBV10-3 to TRBJ2-2, with D maybe TRBD2 (5 bases). Germline V gives CDR1 ENHRY, CDR2 SYGVKD. This CDR3 is 16 amino acids long. Trimming took 4 bases from V and 1 from J, leaving 13 bases between them.

Note on this clone: The same CDR3 is also encoded by other DNA sequences in this sample. The V call is TRBV30, the J call TRBJ1-1; D gene ambiguous. The CDR3 is 13 amino acids. Per germline, CDR1 GTSNPN and CDR2 SVGIG (reference sequence). Trimming left V 0 bases short and J 1 base short, with 6 bases between. CDR3 residues: CAWSVGRNTEAFF. Here the CDR3 DNA reads TGTGCCTGGAGTGTGGGGAGGAACACTGAAGCTTTCTTT.

V and J are TRBV7-2 and TRBJ1-1; D call uncertain. Germline loops: CDR1 SGHTA, CDR2 FQGNSA. The CDR3 has 14 residues. V was shortened by 3 bases and J by 3 bases, with 11 bases between the two germline ends. CDR3 region: CASSFRGLYTEAFF. The CDR3 DNA reads TGTGCCAGCAGCTTTCGAGGGCTTTACACTGAAGCTTTCTTT.

The chain has TRBV5-5 and TRBJ1-3; 8 bases are a match to TRBD1. Losses at the gene ends were 4 bases for V and 3 bases for J; bases not matched to a gene: 12. The length of the CDR3 is 17 residues. Germline CDR1 and CDR2: SGHKS and YYEKEE (reference sequence). CDR3 loop: CASSTSGQVFGGNTIYF. The CDR3, as DNA: TGTGCCAGCAGCACCTCGGGACAGGTTTTTGGTGGAAACACCATATATTTT.

The chain combines TRBV30 with TRBJ1-2, with TRBD1 as a possible D gene (5 bases). The germline gives CDR1 GTSNPN, CDR2 SVGIG (reference sequence). V lost 3 bases, J lost 6 bases, and 17 bases lay in between. The CDR3 contains 14 residues. CDR3 sequence: CAWRRTLGIDGYTF. The CDR3 region has the DNA TGTGCCTGGAGGCGGACACTGGGGATTGATGGCTACACCTTC.

The CDR3: CASSLLLAYYEQYF. CDR3 nucleotides: TGTGCCAGCAGCTTGCTGCTAGCCTACTACGAGCAGTACTTC. The gene calls are TRBV5-6 and TRBJ2-7, with TRBD2 as a possible D gene (5 bases). The CDR3 has 14 residues. CDR1 is SGHDT and CDR2 is YYEEEE in the germline V gene. Trimming cost V 1 base and J 3 bases, with 11 bases left between them.

The chain links TRBV28 to TRBJ1-6; 9 bases are shared with TRBD1. Per germline, CDR1 MDHEN and CDR2 SYDVKM. The CDR3 loop spans 12 amino acids. Trimming at V came to 6 bases and at J to 9 bases, leaving 0 bases not matched to a gene. CDR3 loop: CASRGQGSPLHF. The CDR3 nucleotides are TGTGCCAGCAGGGGACAGGGTTCACCCCTCCACTTT. Complete variable domain (other parts from reference TRBV28 and TRBJ1-6): DVKVTQSSRYLVKRTGEKVFLECVQDMDHENMFWYRQDPGLGLRLIYFSYDVKMKEKGDIPEGYSVSREKKERFSLILESASTNQTSMYLCASRGQGSPLHFGNGTRLTVT.

J is TRBJ2-5 and V is TRBV7-9; TRBD1 matches 8 bases. The germline V gene encodes CDR1 SEHNR and CDR2 FQNEAQ (reference sequence). The trim removed 1 base at V and 1 base at J, leaving 2 bases unmatched. The CDR3 sequence is 15 residues long. The CDR3 DNA reads as TGTGCCAGCAGCTTAGGGGACAGGTTCCAAGAGACCCAGTACTTC. The encoded protein is CASSLGDRFQETQYF.